Following are 23 T cell receptor beta chains from one sample sequenced in a study of regulatory T cells in long-lasting Graves disease. Construction of the TCR beta libraries employed iRepertoire HTBI primers in conjunction with Arm-PCR of CDR3 regions. One entry per CDR3 protein results from TCRdb running MiXCR on the multiplex PCR reads. The sample consists of roughly 300,000 distinct CDR3 sequences, roughly a fifth of them appearing once. Time point specified: persistent/refractory GD, antithyroid drugs over 5 years with positive TRAb. PBMCs provided the RNA from which the TCR library was made. The source was peripheral blood mononuclear cells (PBMCs), collected when the disease was refractory, from a patient treated with antithyroid drugs. These receptors were obtained from a female donor with Graves disease.

This clonotype was picked up a small number of times. The chain joins TRBV19 to TRBJ2-3, with 10 nucleotides matching TRBD1. The length of the CDR3 is 19 residues. V lost 6 bases and J lost 4; bases outside the gene matches: 19. The germline CDR1 and CDR2 sequences are LNHDA and SQIVND (reference sequence). CDR3: CASSPGQGVPYTIPDTQYF. The CDR3 DNA reads as TGTGCCAGTAGCCCTGGACAGGGGGTGCCCTATACGATCCCAGATACGCAGTATTTT.

In this sample, this clonotype turned up a few times. The chain uses TRBV14 and TRBJ2-7; no definite D call. V dropped 0 bases and J dropped 6 bases, with 6 bases sitting between them. Germline V gene lookup returns CDR1 SGHDN and CDR2 FVKESK. This CDR3 comprises 12 residues. The CDR3 bases are TGTGCCAGCAGCCAAGATCTGGGCGAGCAGTACTTC. Translation: CASSQDLGEQYF.

Many counts were recorded for this clonotype. The chain has TRBV5-1 and TRBJ1-2; perhaps TRBD1 as D (6 bases). The V end was cut by 7 bases, the J end by 1 base, with 17 bases between. Germline V gene sequence: CDR1 SGHRS, CDR2 YFSETQ. The CDR3 loop spans 15 amino acids. This CDR3 is CASQPRTEINYGYTF. CDR3 coding DNA: TGCGCCAGCCAGCCCCGGACAGAAATTAACTATGGCTACACCTTC.

V is TRBV2 and J is TRBJ1-2; 8 bases align to TRBD1. Germline lookup yields CDR1 SNHLY and CDR2 FYNNEI. The CDR3 extends over 15 amino acids. V was clipped by 10 bases and J by 8 bases; unmatched bases: 18. CDR3 amino acids: CATGDPGQDTGGYTF. In nucleotides, the CDR3 is TGTGCCACAGGGGACCCGGGACAGGATACCGGGGGCTACACCTTC.

This clonotype was seen repeatedly, ten times or more. This sequence joins TRBV15 and TRBJ2-4; 15 bases are a match to TRBD2. This CDR3 has 17 residues. V lost 1 base to trimming and J lost 7 bases; unmatched junction nucleotides: 5. The germline V gene encodes CDR1 LNHNV and CDR2 YYDKDF (reference sequence). CDR3: CATSRGTSGRGGNIQYF. Here the CDR3 DNA reads TGTGCCACCAGCAGAGGGACTAGCGGGAGGGGGGGGAACATTCAGTACTTC.

This clonotype occurred many times. The J gene is TRBJ2-7, the V gene TRBV28; the D gene is possibly TRBD1 (5 bases). This CDR3 region has 16 residues. Germline CDR1 is MDHEN and CDR2 is SYDVKM. V was clipped by 2 bases and J by 1 base, with 15 bases between them. The CDR3 loop is CASSLPWQGVSYEQYF. The CDR3 DNA follows: TGTGCCAGCAGTTTACCCTGGCAGGGTGTGTCCTACGAGCAGTACTTC.

In this sample, this clonotype turned up many times. The chain recombines TRBV28 with TRBJ2-7, with TRBD2 identical over 7 bases. The CDR3 has 14 residues. V lost 6 bases to trimming and J lost 6 bases; unmatched junction nucleotides: 11. Germline assignment: CDR1 MDHEN and CDR2 SYDVKM. CDR3 bases: TGTGCCAGCAGCGCCGGGGGGTTTAACATCGAGCAGTACTTC. It is translated as CASSAGGFNIEQYF.

This clonotype was seen repeatedly, ten times or more. V usage is TRBV2 and J usage is TRBJ2-1, with 15 bases lining up with TRBD2. V was pared by 6 bases and J by 4 bases, with 10 bases of the junction left unmatched. The CDR3 extends over 18 amino acids. CDR1 and CDR2 (germline): SNHLY, FYNNEI. CDR3 bases: TGTGCCAGCAGCGGCGGACTAGCGGGAGGGCTCCGGTACAATGAGCAGTTCTTC. This encodes CASSGGLAGGLRYNEQFF. Combining the CDR3 with reference TRBV2 and TRBJ2-1 gives the whole variable domain EPEVTQTPSHQVTQMGQEVILRCVPISNHLYFYWYRQILGQKVEFLVSFYNNEISEKSEIFDDQFSVERPDGSNFTLKIRSTKLEDSAMYFCASSGGLAGGLRYNEQFFGPGTRLTVL.

V is TRBV3-1 and J is TRBJ2-6; TRBD1 matches at 7 bases. V trimming: 4 bases; J trimming: 0 bases; junction bases outside the gene matches: 9. Germline V gene lookup returns CDR1 LGHDT and CDR2 YNNKEL (reference sequence). This CDR3 is built from 18 residues. The CDR3 DNA reads as TGTGCCAGCAGCCGAGCCCGGGACAGCGGCTCTGGGGCCAACGTCCTGACTTTC. Its protein product is CASSRARDSGSGANVLTF.

The chain uses TRBV12-3 or TRBV12-4 and TRBJ2-6, with a tentative D call TRBD2 (5 bases). This CDR3 contains 15 residues. The V gene lost 8 bases and the J gene lost 2 bases, with 13 bases spanning the gap. This chain's CDR3 is CASGPDGAGANVLTF. The CDR3 DNA follows: TGTGCCAGCGGTCCCGACGGGGCTGGGGCCAACGTCCTGACTTTC.

In this sample, this clonotype turned up many times. V gene TRBV15 combines with J gene TRBJ2-5, with TRBD1 matching over 7 bases. Unmatched junction bases numbered 18, after V lost 4 bases and J lost 4 bases. This CDR3 is 18 amino acids long. CDR1 is LNHNV and CDR2 is YYDKDF in the germline V gene (reference sequence). The CDR3 nucleotides read TGTGCCACCAGCACAATCAGACCCCTTACAGGGGTCGGAGAGACCCAGTACTTC. Protein sequence: CATSTIRPLTGVGETQYF.

Remarks on this clonotype: A read error may account for a junction end that differs from germline. The rearrangement joins TRBV14 to TRBJ1-1, with 8 bases lining up with TRBD1. Germline V gene lookup returns CDR1 SGHDN and CDR2 FVKESK. There are 15 residues in the CDR3. The CDR3: CANSQAGTGNTEAFF. CDR3 bases: TGTGCCAACAGCCAAGCCGGGACAGGGAACACTGAAGCTTTCTTT. The complete variable domain, with remaining parts taken from reference TRBV14 and TRBJ1-1, reads EAGVTQFPSHSVIEKGQTVTLRCDPISGHDNLYWYRRVMGKEIKFLLHFVKESKQDESGMPNNRFLAERTGGTYSTLKVQPAELEDSGVYFCANSQAGTGNTEAFFGQGTRLTVV.

This clonotype occurred many times. The chain links TRBV10-3 to TRBJ1-4; D is perhaps TRBD1 (5 bases). Germline V CDR1 and CDR2: ENHRY, SYGVKD. CDR3 size: 14 residues. Trimming pared 3 bases from V and 6 bases from J, leaving 11 bases between. CDR3 region: CAISEGGGDEKLFF. CDR3 bases: TGTGCCATCAGTGAAGGTGGAGGGGATGAAAAACTGTTTTTT.

With respect to this clonotype: Its ends do not fully match the called genes, so a read error is possible. CDR3 loop: CASSPPGVLEEAQYF. The CDR3, as DNA: TGTGCCAGCAGCCCCCCAGGGGTTTTAGAAGAGGCCCAGTACTTC. V gene TRBV7-9 combines with J gene TRBJ2-5, with D maybe TRBD1 (6 bases). The CDR3 has 15 amino acids. Per the germline V gene, CDR1 is SEHNR and CDR2 is FQNEAQ (reference sequence).

Comments on this clonotype: A much larger clone differs from this one at a single base, so this may be a read error. This sequence joins TRBV2 and TRBJ2-6, with D possibly called TRBD1 or TRBD2 (6 bases each). The CDR3 is 17 residues long. Germline CDR1 reads SNHLY; CDR2 reads FYNNEI. The CDR3 reads CASTRGGRPSGVNVLTF. The CDR3 nucleotides are TGTGCCAGCACCCGTGGGGGGCGGCCCTCTGGGGTCAACGTCCTGACTTTC.

This rearrangement joins TRBV19 to TRBJ2-2; TRBD2 agrees at 14 bases. The CDR3 runs to 20 residues. V was clipped by 5 bases and J by 7 bases; unmatched bases: 18. Looked up from germline, CDR1 is LNHDA and CDR2 is SQIVND (reference sequence). CDR3 loop: CASSSRHSRLAGGPDGELFF. The CDR3 coding sequence is TGTGCCAGTAGTTCCCGACACTCCAGACTAGCGGGAGGGCCCGACGGGGAGCTGTTTTTT.

This clonotype was observed many times. V gene TRBV28 combines with J gene TRBJ1-2, with 7 nucleotides matching TRBD1. With V trimmed by 6 bases and J by 4 bases, 11 bases remained unmatched. Per germline, CDR1 MDHEN and CDR2 SYDVKM. The CDR3 sequence is 15 residues long. CDR3 in amino acids: CASSPPVPGGYGYTF. CDR3 in DNA: TGTGCCAGCAGCCCCCCCGTCCCAGGGGGCTATGGCTACACCTTC.

This clonotype appeared a few times. One end of the junction varies from germline; a read error may be responsible. The V call is TRBV7-9, the J call TRBJ2-6; D tentatively reads TRBD1 or TRBD2 (5 bases each). This CDR3 is built from 16 residues. The germline CDR1 and CDR2 sequences are SEHNR and FQNEAQ (reference sequence). The CDR3, as DNA: TGTGCCAGCAGCTTTTCAGGGAGCTCTTGGGCCAACGTCCTGACTTTC. It codes for CASSFSGSSWANVLTF.

This clonotype was seen a handful of times. The CDR3 sequence: CASMRTGYSNQPQHF. The CDR3 nucleotides are TGTGCCAGCATGAGGACAGGATATAGCAATCAGCCCCAGCATTTT. The chain employs TRBV6-1 and TRBJ1-5; 7 bases line up with TRBD1. Unmatched junction bases numbered 6, after V lost 7 bases and J lost 0 bases. CDR1 MNHNS and CDR2 SASEGT come from the germline V gene. The CDR3 totals 15 residues.

The sample holds a few counts of this clonotype. This chain links TRBV7-9 with TRBJ2-1, with TRBD2 as a possible D gene (6 bases). The CDR3 sequence is 13 residues long. Trimming removed 5 bases from V and 7 bases from J, with 12 bases in between. Looked up from germline, CDR1 is SEHNR and CDR2 is FQNEAQ (reference sequence). This CDR3 reads CASSPGVVNEQFF. CDR3 coding DNA: TGTGCCAGCAGCCCGGGAGTAGTTAATGAGCAGTTCTTC.

This rearrangement joins TRBV18 to TRBJ1-3, with TRBD1 matching 9 bases. From germline, CDR1 is KGHSH and CDR2 LQKENI. CDR3 length equals 18 residues. Unmatched junction bases numbered 15, after V lost 3 bases and J lost 6 bases. Written as DNA, the CDR3 is TGTGCCAGCTCACCCTTCGTCCCGGGACAGGGACTCGAAAACACCATATATTTT. It yields the protein CASSPFVPGQGLENTIYF.

The chain has TRBV5-5 and TRBJ1-5, with D uncertain. Deletions cut 4 bases from V and 7 bases from J, with 15 bases between. The CDR3 totals 14 residues. Germline V lookup: CDR1 SGHKS, CDR2 YYEKEE (reference sequence). In DNA form, the CDR3 reads TGTGCCAGCAGCCCATCCCCGACAATCCAGCCCCAGCATTTT. Protein product: CASSPSPTIQPQHF.

This clonotype was seen ten or more times. V is TRBV7-2 and J is TRBJ1-2; D call uncertain. CDR3 length: 14 residues. The ends were cut back, 2 bases at V and 2 bases at J, with 9 bases in the middle. Germline V gives CDR1 SGHTA, CDR2 FQGNSA. CDR3 sequence: CASSLIDPNYGYTF. Here the CDR3 DNA reads TGTGCCAGCAGCTTAATCGACCCGAACTATGGCTACACCTTC.